This T cell receptor beta chain was observed in a study of cytomegalovirus exposure and HLA in healthy donors. Donors sampled were nominally healthy, though unrecorded immune exposures were likely. CDR3 size: 15 residues. Germline assignment: CDR1 PRHDT and CDR2 FYEKMQ (reference sequence). The V end lost 3 bases, the J end lost 4 bases, and 13 bases lay between the germline ends. Both 60 Vbeta primers and 13 Jbeta primers went into the PCR. Clones were sequenced by immunoSEQ multiplex PCR, and TCRdb holds only the in-frame ones, with some missing. The sample yields 100,000 to 120,000 clones, 65% to 80% seen once. General study findings and limits: Later on, a genetic analysis was performed. It linked a missense variant in DCLRE1C with V- and J-gene trimming of TCR beta. It was 150 to 200 TCR beta chains that were listed as cytomegalovirus-associated. Indistinguishable V segments, including TRBV6-2 and TRBV6-3, were excluded.

Concerning this clone itself: What it recognizes is unknown.

Sequenced material: PBMCs. The clonotype comes from a woman aged 55-70 years in good health and CMV-seropositive. The genes are TRBV13 and TRBJ1-3; possible D gene TRBD1, 6 bases. CDR3 DNA sequence: TGTGCCAGCAGCTTTCGGGGGGCTGGAGGAAACACCATATATTTT. It codes for CASSFRGAGGNTIYF.